This T cell receptor (beta chain) was documented in a study of blood T cell repertoires in COVID-19. About the study: Nucleic acid was either cDNA or gDNA, and it came from T cells, B-cell-depleted T cells, or PBMCs.

Profiled with immunoSEQ multiplex PCR; TCRdb holds only in-frame clones, not every one. The table records roughly 250,000 clones, around 87% of them present only once. The V and J ends lost 1 base and 0 bases respectively, with 10 bases between them. CDR1 is SGHTA, CDR2 FQGNSA, per germline. CDR3 size: 17 residues. The TCR originated in a woman between 25 and 40 years old with acute COVID-19. The rearrangement links TRBV7-2 to TRBJ2-6, with D possibly being TRBD1 (6 bases). The sequenced sample was PBMCs or T cells enriched from blood (not recorded which). The CDR3 nucleotides are TGTGCCAGCAGCTTAGTCTGGGGGCGCTCTGGGGCCAACGTCCTGACTTTC. It specifies CASSLVWGRSGANVLTF.